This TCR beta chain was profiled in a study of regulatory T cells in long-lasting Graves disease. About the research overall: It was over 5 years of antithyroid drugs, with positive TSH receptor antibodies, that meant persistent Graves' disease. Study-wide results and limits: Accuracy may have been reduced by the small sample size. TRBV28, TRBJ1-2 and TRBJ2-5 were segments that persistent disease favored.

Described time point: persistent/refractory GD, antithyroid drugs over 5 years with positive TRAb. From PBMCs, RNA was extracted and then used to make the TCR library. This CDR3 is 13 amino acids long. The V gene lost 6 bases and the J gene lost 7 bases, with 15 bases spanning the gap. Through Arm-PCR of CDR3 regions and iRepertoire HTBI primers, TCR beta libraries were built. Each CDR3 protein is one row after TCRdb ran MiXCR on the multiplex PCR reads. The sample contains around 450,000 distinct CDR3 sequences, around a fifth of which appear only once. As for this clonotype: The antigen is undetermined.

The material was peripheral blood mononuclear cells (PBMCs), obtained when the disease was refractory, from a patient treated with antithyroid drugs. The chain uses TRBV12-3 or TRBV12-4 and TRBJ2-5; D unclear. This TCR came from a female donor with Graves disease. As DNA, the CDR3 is TGTGCCAGCAGCTTGGCTCAGTGGGGGACCCAGTACTTC. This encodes CASSLAQWGTQYF.